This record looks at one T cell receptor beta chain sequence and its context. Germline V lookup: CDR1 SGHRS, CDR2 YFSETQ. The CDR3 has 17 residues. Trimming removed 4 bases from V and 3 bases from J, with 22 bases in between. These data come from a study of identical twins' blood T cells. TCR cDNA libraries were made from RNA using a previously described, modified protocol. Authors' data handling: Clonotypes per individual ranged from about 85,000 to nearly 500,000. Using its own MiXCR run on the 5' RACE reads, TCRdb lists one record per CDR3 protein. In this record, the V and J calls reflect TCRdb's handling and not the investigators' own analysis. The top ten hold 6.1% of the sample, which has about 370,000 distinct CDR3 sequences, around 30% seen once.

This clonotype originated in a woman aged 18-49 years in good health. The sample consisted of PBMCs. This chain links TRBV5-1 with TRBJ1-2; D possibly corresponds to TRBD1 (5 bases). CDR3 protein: CASSGYRFASFYYGYTF. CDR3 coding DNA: TGCGCCAGCAGCGGCTACAGGTTCGCCTCCTTTTACTATGGCTACACCTTC.